This T cell receptor beta chain stems from a study of CD8 T cells in Susac syndrome. RNA was extracted with the RNeasy kit, and a quantity of roughly 0.5 to 1 ug was reverse transcribed using random hexamers. immunoSEQ multiplex PCR amplified TCR beta CDR3 across 54 Vbeta, 13 Jbeta. TCRdb re-derived calls from the immunoSEQ multiplex PCR reads in MiXCR, one entry per CDR3 protein. The repertoire holds 150,000 to 200,000 distinct CDR3 sequences, with about 96% as singletons. V was trimmed by 7 bases and J by 3 bases, leaving 10 bases between them. From germline, CDR1 is MNHNY and CDR2 SVGAGI (reference sequence). The CDR3 runs 12 residues. TCR beta sequencing covered blood CD8+ and CD4+ T cells. Stable or active relapsing-remitting multiple sclerosis, untreated and meeting revised McDonald criteria, defined the controls. CD8+ and CD4+ T cells were negatively isolated; TEMRA cells were FACS-enriched.

The sequence derives from a human donor with multiple sclerosis. This rearrangement joins TRBV6-6 to TRBJ2-7; a weak D match, TRBD2 (6 bases). Specimen: CD4+ T cells from PBMCs. DNA for the CDR3: TGTGCCAGCACGGGCGGGAACTACGAGCAGTACTTC. It is translated as CASTGGNYEQYF.